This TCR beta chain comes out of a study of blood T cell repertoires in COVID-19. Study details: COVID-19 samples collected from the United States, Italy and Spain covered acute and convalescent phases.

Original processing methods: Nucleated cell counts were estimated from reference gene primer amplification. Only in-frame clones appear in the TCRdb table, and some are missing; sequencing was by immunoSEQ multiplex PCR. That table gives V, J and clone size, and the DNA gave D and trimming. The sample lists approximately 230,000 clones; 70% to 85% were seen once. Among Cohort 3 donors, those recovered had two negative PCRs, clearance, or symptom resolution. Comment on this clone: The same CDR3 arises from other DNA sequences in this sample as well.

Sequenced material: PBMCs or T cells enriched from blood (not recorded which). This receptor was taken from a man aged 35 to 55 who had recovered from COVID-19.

CDR3 loop: CASSQDQGYTF. CDR3 DNA: TGTGCCAGCAGCCAAGACCAAGGCTACACCTTC. V gene TRBV4-2 combines with J gene TRBJ1-2; D remains ambiguous. The germline V and J ends were trimmed by 0 bases and 8 bases, with 4 bases remaining between them. CDR1 is LGHNA, CDR2 YNFKEQ, per germline. CDR3 length equals 11 residues.